Each of the 9 T cell receptor beta chains below was sequenced from the same sample in a study of beta chain features in type 1 diabetes. The study, taken as a whole, reports: There was a moderate but significant shortening of TCRB CDR3s in all four CD4+ subsets of Type 1 diabetes patients.

These TCRs' antigens remain unknown. What was sequenced were expressed TCRB transcripts, since all of the isolated RNA had been reverse transcribed. Using immunoSEQ multiplex PCR, the repertoire was profiled, and TCRdb retains in-frame clones only, with some absent. The table records a few hundred thousand clones, about 11% of them present only once. Sequencing was performed on naive CD4+ T cells from blood. The receptors derive from a man aged 25 to 45 with type 1 diabetes.

This chain links TRBV9 with TRBJ2-5; a weak D match, TRBD1 (5 bases). The germline V gene encodes CDR1 SGDLS and CDR2 YYNGEE. The CDR3 covers 16 residues. Trimming stripped 3 bases from V and 4 bases from J, with 19 bases between. CDR3 bases: TGTGCCAGCAGCGCCACCTCCGGGTCAGGGATAGAGACCCAGTACTTC. Amino acid sequence: CASSATSGSGIETQYF.

This clone appeared a few times. Additional DNA sequences in this sample encode the identical CDR3. The chain recombines TRBV29-1 with TRBJ2-5; 10 positions agree with TRBD1. J gave up 5 bases and V 5 bases, and 2 bases lay outside the gene matches. CDR1 and CDR2 from the germline V gene are SQVTM and ANQGSEA. The CDR3 spans 12 residues. CDR3 sequence reads: CSVRQGAETQYF. CDR3 in DNA: TGCAGCGTTCGACAGGGGGCTGAGACCCAGTACTTC.

This chain connects TRBV7-2 to TRBJ2-1, with 10 positions matching TRBD2. Trimming took 7 bases from V and 10 from J; bases not matched to a gene: 13. Germline values: CDR1 SGHTA, CDR2 FQGNSA. The CDR3 extends over 15 amino acids. The DNA of the CDR3 is TGTGCCAGCATCCGGGAAGCGGGGGGGTTCGGGGAGCAGTTCTTC. Amino acid sequence: CASIREAGGFGEQFF.

Only a few counts were recorded for this clone. J is TRBJ2-5 and V is TRBV4-1, with a weak D call TRBD2 (6 bases). Trimming left V 0 bases short and J 1 base short, with 12 bases between. The CDR3 loop spans 16 amino acids. Germline CDR1 reads MGHRA; CDR2 reads YSYEKL. The CDR3 region is CASSQDVRGVQETQYF. The CDR3 nucleotides are TGCGCCAGCAGCCAAGATGTGCGCGGGGTCCAAGAGACCCAGTACTTC.

This chain links TRBV7-8 with TRBJ1-5; D remains ambiguous. The CDR3 has 14 amino acids. Germline V gene lookup returns CDR1 SGHVS and CDR2 FQNEAQ. Trimming removed 4 bases at V and 5 bases at J, with 12 bases between. This chain's CDR3 is CASSYVSMDQPQHF. The CDR3 DNA sequence: TGTGCCAGCAGCTACGTTAGTATGGATCAGCCCCAGCATTTT.

This clone was observed a handful of times. The chain uses TRBV7-9 and TRBJ2-7; no firm D call. CDR3 length equals 15 residues. V was cut by 4 bases and J by 0 bases, with 13 bases left in between. In germline, CDR1 is SEHNR, CDR2 FQNEAQ (reference sequence). CDR3 DNA sequence: TGTGCCAGCAGCTCTTTGGCAGGTGGCTCCTACGAGCAGTACTTC. As protein: CASSSLAGGSYEQYF. Drawing the rest from reference TRBV7-9 and TRBJ2-7, the complete variable domain is DTGVSQNPRHKITKRGQNVTFRCDPISEHNRLYWYRQTLGQGPEFLTYFQNEAQLEKSRLLSDRFSAERPKGSFSTLEIQRTEQGDSAMYLCASSSLAGGSYEQYFGPGTRLTVT.

This clone was seen more than once but under ten times. The chain couples TRBV11-2 to TRBJ2-1; 7 bases align to TRBD2. V lost 4 bases, J lost 7 bases, and 7 bases stayed unmatched. The CDR3 has 14 amino acids. The V gene's germline CDR1 is SGHAT and CDR2 FQNNGV. The chain's CDR3 is CASSSRASGNEQFF. The CDR3, as DNA: TGTGCCAGCAGCTCTCGGGCTAGCGGAAATGAGCAGTTCTTC.

The rearrangement joins TRBV30 to TRBJ2-3; 7 nucleotides agree with TRBD2. The CDR3 spans 12 residues. The trim removed 7 bases at V and 6 bases at J, leaving 7 bases unmatched. In germline, CDR1 is GTSNPN, CDR2 SVGIG (reference sequence). The CDR3 protein is CASGGPADTQYF. As DNA, the CDR3 is TGTGCCTCGGGGGGTCCCGCGGATACGCAGTATTTT.

The V call is TRBV11-2, the J call TRBJ2-1, with D possibly being TRBD2 (7 bases). CDR1 is SGHAT and CDR2 is FQNNGV in the germline V gene. Trimming removed 5 bases at V and 8 bases at J, with 25 bases between. The CDR3 runs 17 residues. The chain's CDR3 is CASSPLLSGGGGDEQFF. Here the CDR3 DNA reads TGTGCCAGCAGCCCTCTTCTATCCGGGGGAGGGGGTGATGAGCAGTTCTTC.